This T cell receptor (beta chain) is from a study of blood T cell repertoires in COVID-19. Study-level background: The United States, Italy and Spain were the sources of the acute and convalescent COVID-19 samples.

This clone has a handful of counts. Germline V lookup: CDR1 SGHRS, CDR2 YFSETQ. This CDR3 has 13 residues. Trimming removed 5 bases at V and 7 bases at J, with 10 bases between. Produced via immunoSEQ multiplex PCR; TCRdb's table is partial and in-frame only. The sample carries around 200,000 clones, about 88% recorded once. The receptor's source is a man aged 40-55 years with active or convalescent COVID-19. The V call is TRBV5-1, the J call TRBJ1-6; D is possibly TRBD1 (6 bases). Sequencing was done on a sample of peripheral blood. The chain's CDR3 is CASRDQGNSPLHF. The CDR3 nucleotides are TGCGCCAGCAGAGACCAGGGGAATTCACCCCTCCACTTT. Drawing the rest from reference TRBV5-1 and TRBJ1-6, the complete variable domain is KAGVTQTPRYLIKTRGQQVTLSCSPISGHRSVSWYQQTPGQGLQFLFEYFSETQRNKGNFPGRFSGRQFSNSRSEMNVSTLELGDSALYLCASRDQGNSPLHFGNGTRLTVT.